This entry lists 30 T cell receptor beta chains sequenced from one sample in a study of shared T cell receptors in the human thymus. TCRdb's table, derived via immunoSEQ multiplex PCR, lists solely in-frame clones and lacks some. Of hundreds of thousands of clones in the sample, approximately 89% were seen once. The same data also went into a second study, on human thymus T cells.

Material for sequencing was thymocytes. The receptor source for this set is a boy younger than two with a congenital heart defect.

As regards this clone: This CDR3 is also generated by other DNA sequences in the sample. The chain couples TRBV28 to TRBJ1-4, with a weak D call TRBD1 (5 bases). This CDR3 region has 14 residues. The germline V gene encodes CDR1 MDHEN and CDR2 SYDVKM. The V end lost 2 bases, the J end lost 3 bases, and 7 bases lay between the germline ends. The CDR3 DNA follows: TGTGCCAGCAGTTTAGGAGGGGCTAATGAAAAACTGTTTTTT. Translated: CASSLGGANEKLFF.

This rearrangement joins TRBV27 to TRBJ2-6, with 8 bases lining up with TRBD1. The CDR3 has 17 amino acids. The J segment lost 0 bases and the V segment lost 6 bases, leaving 7 bases of the junction unmatched. From germline, CDR1 is MNHEY and CDR2 SMNVEV (reference sequence). The CDR3, as DNA: TGTGCCAGCAGCCCAGGACAGGGCGCCTCTGGGGCCAACGTCCTGACTTTC. Its protein is CASSPGQGASGANVLTF.

This chain links TRBV5-1 with TRBJ2-2; 7 nucleotides agree with TRBD1. The germline CDR1 and CDR2 sequences are SGHRS and YFSETQ. V was pared by 3 bases and J by 6 bases, with 8 bases of the junction left unmatched. CDR3 size: 15 residues. The CDR3 nucleotides are TGCGCCAGCAGCTCGACACCCAGGGGGTCCGGGGAGCTGTTTTTT. This translates into CASSSTPRGSGELFF.

V usage is TRBV5-4 and J usage is TRBJ1-1; 8 bases fit TRBD1. CDR3 size: 14 residues. Losses at the gene ends were 4 bases for V and 5 bases for J; bases not matched to a gene: 7. Germline V gene sequence: CDR1 SGHNT, CDR2 YYREEE (reference sequence). The CDR3 here is CASSQDRARTEAFF. In nucleotides, the CDR3 is TGTGCCAGCAGCCAGGACAGGGCGAGAACTGAAGCTTTCTTT.

The chain joins TRBV11-2 to TRBJ1-6, with D possibly being TRBD1 (5 bases). The CDR3 length is 15 residues. Trimming took off 3 bases at V and 7 bases at J, with 13 bases between the two ends. Germline CDR1 reads SGHAT; CDR2 reads FQNNGV. CDR3: CASSFRTPKNSPLHF. In DNA, the CDR3 is TGTGCCAGCAGCTTTCGGACACCCAAGAATTCACCCCTCCACTTT.

V gene TRBV28 combines with J gene TRBJ1-1, with 8 bases identical to TRBD1. The V gene's germline CDR1 is MDHEN and CDR2 SYDVKM. The ends lost 1 base at V and 4 bases at J; junction bases unmatched: 14. The CDR3 covers 18 residues. The CDR3 here is CASSLLRDRTLIRTEAFF. CDR3 nucleotide sequence: TGTGCCAGCAGTTTATTACGGGACAGGACTTTGATTCGCACTGAAGCTTTCTTT.

V gene TRBV6-5 combines with J gene TRBJ2-1; 12 bases are shared with TRBD2. The CDR3 runs 16 residues. Germline V gene lookup returns CDR1 MNHEY and CDR2 SVGAGI. V gave up 4 bases and J gave up 4 bases; unmatched junction bases: 5. CDR3 in amino acids: CASSSLTSGRYNEQFF. The CDR3 region has the DNA TGTGCCAGCAGTTCCCTCACTAGCGGGAGGTACAATGAGCAGTTCTTC.

The genes are TRBV7-5 and TRBJ2-2; TRBD1 is the table's D call, not checked against the DNA. TRBV7-5 is given as a pseudogene. The CDR3 consists of 15 residues. CDR3 amino acids: CVRSSQGENTGELFF. The CDR3, as DNA: TGTGTCAGAAGCTCGCAGGGGGAGAACACCGGGGAGCTGTTTTTT.

V is TRBV13 and J is TRBJ2-2; 8 nucleotides align to TRBD1. V was clipped by 3 bases and J by 5 bases; unmatched bases: 5. The germline CDR1 and CDR2 sequences are PRHDT and FYEKMQ (reference sequence). This CDR3 spans 15 amino acids. The CDR3 coding sequence is TGTGCCAGCAGCTTGACAGGGGTATGGACCGGGGAGCTGTTTTTT. It translates to CASSLTGVWTGELFF.

The genes are TRBV5-1 and TRBJ2-7; D possibly corresponds to TRBD1 (5 bases). V lost 0 bases and J lost 2, with 12 bases in between. Germline V CDR1 and CDR2: SGHRS, YFSETQ. This CDR3 region has 15 residues. CDR3 coding DNA: TGCGCCAGCAGCTTGGATAGGGGAACGGCCTACGAGCAGTACTTC. Its translation: CASSLDRGTAYEQYF.

The genes are TRBV19 and TRBJ2-2; 7 bases fit TRBD1. The ends lost 2 bases at V and 7 bases at J; junction bases unmatched: 10. Per germline, CDR1 LNHDA and CDR2 SQIVND (reference sequence). The length of the CDR3 is 16 residues. CDR3 bases: TGTGCCAGTAGTATAAAGGGGACAGCAGTTAGCGGGGAGCTGTTTTTT. It is translated as CASSIKGTAVSGELFF.

This clone was detected only once. J is TRBJ2-1 and V is TRBV7-2; 11 bases are shared with TRBD2. The CDR3 is 16 residues long. The germline V gene has CDR1 SGHTA and CDR2 FQGNSA. The ends lost 5 bases at V and 8 bases at J; junction bases unmatched: 11. In DNA, the CDR3 is TGTGCCAGCAGCCTAACAACTAGCGGGAGCTTGGATGAGCAGTTCTTC. Amino acids: CASSLTTSGSLDEQFF.

This chain uses TRBV13 with TRBJ1-2, with 10 bases that match TRBD1. V shed 5 bases and J 5 bases; nucleotides not matched to a gene: 11. Looked up from germline, CDR1 is PRHDT and CDR2 is FYEKMQ (reference sequence). The CDR3 extends over 16 amino acids. In nucleotides, the CDR3 is TGTGCCAGCAGCAGACCCGGGACAGGGGATACTTATGGCTACACCTTC. Amino acid sequence: CASSRPGTGDTYGYTF.

This clone was seen a single time. The rearrangement links TRBV5-1 to TRBJ1-1; D is undetermined. The CDR3 sequence is 13 residues long. The V and J ends lost 4 bases and 8 bases respectively, with 15 bases between them. Germline-derived CDR1 and CDR2 are SGHRS and YFSETQ. The CDR3 DNA reads as TGCGCCAGCAGCCCGCCAAAGACTCGGGAAGCTTTCTTT. This sequence encodes CASSPPKTREAFF.

This chain connects TRBV11-3 to TRBJ2-7, with 7 positions matching TRBD1. CDR3 length: 15 residues. Per the germline V gene, CDR1 is SGHNT and CDR2 is YENEEA. V gave up 3 bases and J gave up 2 bases; unmatched junction bases: 7. The CDR3 DNA follows: TGTGCCAGCAGCTTGGGACCGGGACAGCCCTACGAGCAGTACTTC. This gives the protein CASSLGPGQPYEQYF.

This chain connects TRBV6-5 to TRBJ1-1, with 7 bases lining up with TRBD1. The germline gives CDR1 MNHEY, CDR2 SVGAGI. The trim removed 6 bases at V and 3 bases at J, leaving 7 bases unmatched. This CDR3 has 14 amino acids. The CDR3 bases are TGTGCCAGCAGGCTCAAGAGGGGGCACACTGAAGCTTTCTTT. Amino acid sequence: CASRLKRGHTEAFF.

This chain uses TRBV5-1 with TRBJ2-3, with a possible D match to TRBD2 (6 bases). Germline CDR1 reads SGHRS; CDR2 reads YFSETQ. Trimming took 3 bases from V and 0 from J, leaving 11 bases between them. This CDR3 has 15 amino acids. The CDR3 DNA is TGCGCCAGCAGCTCGGACTATCGGAGCACAGATACGCAGTATTTT. Protein: CASSSDYRSTDTQYF.

This rearrangement joins TRBV19 to TRBJ1-1; the match to TRBD1 covers 7 bases. The V gene's germline CDR1 is LNHDA and CDR2 SQIVND (reference sequence). The trim removed 5 bases at V and 1 base at J, leaving 7 bases unmatched. The CDR3 sequence is 15 residues long. This CDR3 is CASSVYRGSNTEAFF. DNA for the CDR3: TGTGCCAGTAGTGTCTACAGGGGTTCGAACACTGAAGCTTTCTTT.

CDR3: CASSPWTSGRGEQYF. CDR3 DNA sequence: TGTGCCAGCAGCCCGTGGACTAGCGGGAGAGGGGAGCAGTACTTC. This chain uses TRBV5-6 with TRBJ2-7, with TRBD2 matching over 13 bases. CDR1 is SGHDT and CDR2 is YYEEEE in the germline V gene. The CDR3 is 15 amino acids. The V and J ends lost 4 bases and 7 bases, in that order; junction bases with no gene match: 8.

The gene calls are TRBV9 and TRBJ2-1, with D possibly matching TRBD2 (7 bases). The CDR3 runs to 15 residues. V lost 0 bases, J lost 9 bases, and 16 bases lay in between. CDR1 SGDLS and CDR2 YYNGEE come from the germline V gene. The CDR3 loop reads CASSVEEGGQGEQFF. The DNA for the CDR3 is TGTGCCAGCAGCGTAGAAGAGGGGGGGCAGGGTGAGCAGTTCTTC. The variable domain in full, completed from reference TRBV9 and TRBJ2-1, reads DSGVTQTPKHLITATGQRVTLRCSPRSGDLSVYWYQQSLDQGLQFLIQYYNGEERAKGNILERFSAQQFPDLHSELNLSSLELGDSALYFCASSVEEGGQGEQFFGPGTRLTVL.

The V call is TRBV6-6, the J call TRBJ2-7, with D maybe TRBD2 (6 bases). CDR3 length: 13 amino acids. Trimming took 8 bases from V and 6 from J, leaving 17 bases between them. CDR1 and CDR2 from the germline V gene are MNHNY and SVGAGI (reference sequence). The CDR3 sequence is CASDRDSISEQYF. The CDR3, as DNA: TGTGCCAGCGATCGGGACTCTATATCCGAGCAGTACTTC.

The V call is TRBV6-5, the J call TRBJ2-7; the match to TRBD1 covers 10 bases. Trimming cost V 5 bases and J 4 bases; bases outside gene matches: 8. Germline V gene lookup returns CDR1 MNHEY and CDR2 SVGAGI. This CDR3 has 15 amino acids. CDR3 coding DNA: TGTGCCAGCAGTCGCCGGACAGGGGGGGTATACGAGCAGTACTTC. Its protein product is CASSRRTGGVYEQYF.

J is TRBJ2-2 and V is TRBV19; 7 bases are a match to TRBD1. CDR3 size: 17 residues. Germline CDR1 reads LNHDA; CDR2 reads SQIVND (reference sequence). V lost 2 bases and J lost 2; bases outside the gene matches: 8. In nucleotides, the CDR3 is TGTGCCAGTAGTATAAGTGACAGGGTCCCTAACACCGGGGAGCTGTTTTTT. It is translated as CASSISDRVPNTGELFF.

CDR3 bases: TGTGCCAGTAGTCCCTCGAGTGCGGGGGGAACAGATACGCAGTATTTT. Translated: CASSPSSAGGTDTQYF. V and J are TRBV19 and TRBJ2-3; 8 bases agree with TRBD2. Germline V lookup: CDR1 LNHDA, CDR2 SQIVND (reference sequence). This CDR3 is built from 16 residues. The V gene end was trimmed by 5 bases and the J gene end by 3 bases; junction bases not matched to a gene: 10.

V and J are TRBV28 and TRBJ2-2; 9 nucleotides line up with TRBD1. The J segment lost 7 bases and the V segment lost 4 bases, leaving 4 bases of the junction unmatched. The CDR3 is 14 residues long. Per the germline V gene, CDR1 is MDHEN and CDR2 is SYDVKM. Here the CDR3 reads CASSWDRAHGELFF. The CDR3 bases are TGTGCCAGCAGTTGGGACAGGGCTCACGGGGAGCTGTTTTTT.

V usage is TRBV28 and J usage is TRBJ2-7; D gene ambiguous. Germline V gene sequence: CDR1 MDHEN, CDR2 SYDVKM. Trimming cost V 7 bases and J 2 bases, with 15 bases left between them. The CDR3 contains 14 residues. CDR3 residues: CASIENILAYEQYF. CDR3 sequence (DNA): TGTGCCAGCATTGAGAATATCCTCGCCTACGAGCAGTACTTC.

This chain links TRBV4-1 with TRBJ2-2, with 7 bases aligning to TRBD1. The CDR3 runs to 18 residues. The ends lost 0 bases at V and 5 bases at J; junction bases unmatched: 12. Germline CDR1 MGHRA, CDR2 YSYEKL. CDR3 bases: TGCGCCAGCAGCCAAGACGGGGACAGTCCTGGGGTGACCGGGGAGCTGTTTTTT. The encoded protein is CASSQDGDSPGVTGELFF.

V is TRBV28 and J is TRBJ2-1; a weak D match, TRBD1 (6 bases). The germline CDR1 and CDR2 sequences are MDHEN and SYDVKM. Trimming took off 1 base at V and 7 bases at J, with 11 bases between the two ends. This CDR3 region has 14 residues. CDR3 in DNA: TGTGCCAGCAGTTTATTCTGGGGGCCTAATGAGCAGTTCTTC. It is translated as CASSLFWGPNEQFF.

This chain connects TRBV4-2 to TRBJ1-1, with 8 bases aligning to TRBD1. Germline CDR1 LGHNA, CDR2 YNFKEQ. V was clipped by 0 bases and J by 4 bases; unmatched bases: 13. There are 18 residues in the CDR3. The CDR3 region has the DNA TGTGCCAGCAGCCAAGATCGAAAAGGGCAGGGGGCCTGCACTGAAGCTTTCTTT. It encodes CASSQDRKGQGACTEAFF.

The chain carries TRBV27 and TRBJ2-7, with 8 bases aligning to TRBD2. The CDR3 is 17 amino acids. V dropped 6 bases and J dropped 2; count of bases not matched to a gene: 15. Germline loops: CDR1 MNHEY, CDR2 SMNVEV (reference sequence). The CDR3 loop is CASSPVPNSGETYEQYF. CDR3 DNA sequence: TGTGCCAGCAGCCCAGTTCCCAATAGCGGGGAAACCTACGAGCAGTACTTC.